This record looks at one TCR beta chain sequence and its context. The entry originates in a study of blood T cell repertoires in COVID-19. Some clones are missing from TCRdb's copy, which holds only in-frame ones; the method was immunoSEQ multiplex PCR. The sample includes nearly 350,000 clones, more than 75% seen only once; the top ten take approximately 0.99%. The CDR3 extends over 13 amino acids. V shed 5 bases and J 6 bases; nucleotides not matched to a gene: 3. The germline V gene has CDR1 MNHEY and CDR2 SMNVEV (reference sequence). Cohort allocation depended upon clinical history that participants reported. Cohort 3 recovered donors had two negative PCRs, clearance, or symptom resolution.

J is TRBJ2-1 and V is TRBV27; 8 nucleotides line up with TRBD2. The receptor was isolated from a woman younger than 45 who had recovered from COVID-19. Sequencing used PBMCs or T cells enriched from blood (not recorded which). The CDR3 reads CASSAGTSNEQFF. CDR3 DNA sequence: TGTGCCAGCAGTGCCGGGACTAGCAATGAGCAGTTCTTC.